The T cell receptor (beta chain) under discussion was sequenced for a study of Graves' ophthalmopathy and Graves' hyperthyroidism. On this clonotype itself: Its antigen is as yet unknown.

None of the included patients had other autoimmune diseases, uncontrolled infections, pregnancy or lactation, as these led to exclusion. This CDR3 contains 14 residues. Germline V gene sequence: CDR1 MNHEY, CDR2 SVGEGT. The V gene lost 6 bases and the J gene lost 6 bases, with 17 bases spanning the gap. TCR beta CDR3 regions were amplified from RNA transcripts. HTBI-primed RT-PCR formed the first round, and a multiplex PCR formed the second. Using its own MiXCR run on the multiplex PCR reads, TCRdb lists one record per CDR3 protein. Altogether about 400,000 distinct CDR3 sequences are present, around 17% being singletons, with the ten largest covering 1.5% to 2%. Study conclusions and caveats: At about 69% sensitivity and about 72% specificity, the model predicted progression of the ophthalmopathy. Separation of ophthalmopathy from stable hyperthyroidism was achieved by a 13-signature model, at about 90% sensitivity and roughly 81% specificity.

Input material: peripheral blood. This chain uses TRBV6-2 or TRBV6-3 with TRBJ2-5; possibly TRBD1 for D (6 bases). The sequence came from a woman aged 18 to 35 with Graves' ophthalmopathy. The CDR3 region is CASSFTGSSKTQYF. The CDR3 DNA reads TGTGCCAGCAGCTTCACAGGGAGTTCGAAGACCCAGTACTTC.